The T cell receptor (beta chain) described here comes from a study of T-cell reconstitution after alpha-beta-depleted transplantation in children. During its preparation, the TCRbeta library received unique molecular identifiers. In TCRdb, the PCR reads were re-called with MiXCR into one record per CDR3 protein. The sample yields approximately 490,000 distinct CDR3 sequences, 10% to 13% seen once. Overall study findings and caveats: High day-60 TCRbeta diversity in some patients came from surviving recipient T cells and thymic progenitors. Newly produced T cells mostly accounted for T-cell counts and diversity one year post-transplant.

There are many counts of this clonotype. Its specificity is unknown. The CDR3 is 14 residues long. Germline V gives CDR1 DFQATT, CDR2 SNEGSKA (reference sequence). After removal of 3 bases from V and 5 bases from J, the junction contained 7 bases not matched to a gene. This TCR was recovered from a child aged 2 to 10 with inherited bone marrow failure, due to receive a stem cell transplant. Here the sequenced sample was PBMCs, taken before TCRalphabeta/CD19-depleted stem cell transplant. The rearrangement joins TRBV20-1 to TRBJ1-5, with 7 nucleotides matching TRBD1. The CDR3 sequence: CSARGDREYQPQHF. CDR3 nucleotides: TGCAGTGCTAGGGGTGACAGGGAGTATCAGCCCCAGCATTTT.